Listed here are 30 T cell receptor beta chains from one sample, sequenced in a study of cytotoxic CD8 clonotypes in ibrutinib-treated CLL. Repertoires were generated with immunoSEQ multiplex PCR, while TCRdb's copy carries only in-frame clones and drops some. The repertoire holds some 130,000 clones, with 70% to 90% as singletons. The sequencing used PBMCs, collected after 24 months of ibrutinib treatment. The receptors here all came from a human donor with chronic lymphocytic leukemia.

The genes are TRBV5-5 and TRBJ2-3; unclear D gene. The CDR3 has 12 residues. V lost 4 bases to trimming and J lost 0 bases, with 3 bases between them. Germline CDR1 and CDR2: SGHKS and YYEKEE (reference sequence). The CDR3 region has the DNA TGTGCCAGCAGCCTGAGCACAGATACGCAGTATTTT. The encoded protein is CASSLSTDTQYF.

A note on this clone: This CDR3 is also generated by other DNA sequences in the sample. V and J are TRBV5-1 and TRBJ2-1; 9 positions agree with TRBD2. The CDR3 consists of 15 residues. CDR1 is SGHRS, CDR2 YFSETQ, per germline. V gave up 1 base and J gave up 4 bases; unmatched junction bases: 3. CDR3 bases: TGCGCCAGCAGCTTGACTAGCGGGTCTTACAATGAGCAGTTCTTC. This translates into CASSLTSGSYNEQFF.

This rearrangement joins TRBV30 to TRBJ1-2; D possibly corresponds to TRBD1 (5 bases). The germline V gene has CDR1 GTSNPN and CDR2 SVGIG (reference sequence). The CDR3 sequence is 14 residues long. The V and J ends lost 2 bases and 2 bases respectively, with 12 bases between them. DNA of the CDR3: TGTGCCTGGAGTTCGAGGGGAGCCAACTATGGCTACACCTTC. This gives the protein CAWSSRGANYGYTF.

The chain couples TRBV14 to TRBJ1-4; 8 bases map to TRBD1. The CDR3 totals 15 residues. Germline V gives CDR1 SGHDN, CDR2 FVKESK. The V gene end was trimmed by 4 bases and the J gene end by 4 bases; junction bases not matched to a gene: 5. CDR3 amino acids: CASSPRQGSNEKLFF. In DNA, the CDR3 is TGTGCCAGCAGCCCCCGACAGGGGAGTAATGAAAAACTGTTTTTT.

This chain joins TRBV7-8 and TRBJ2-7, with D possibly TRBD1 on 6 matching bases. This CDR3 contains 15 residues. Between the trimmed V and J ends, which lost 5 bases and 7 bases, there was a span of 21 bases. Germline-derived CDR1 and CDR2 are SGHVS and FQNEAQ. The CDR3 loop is CASSPGDIPQREQYF. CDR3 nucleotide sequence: TGTGCCAGCAGCCCTGGGGACATCCCCCAACGGGAGCAGTACTTC.

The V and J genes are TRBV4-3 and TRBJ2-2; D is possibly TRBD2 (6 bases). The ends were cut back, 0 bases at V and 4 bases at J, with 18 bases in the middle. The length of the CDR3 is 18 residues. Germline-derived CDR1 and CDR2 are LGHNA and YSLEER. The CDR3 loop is CASSQDLPGVPSTGELFF. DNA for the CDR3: TGCGCCAGCAGCCAAGATCTTCCGGGGGTCCCGAGCACCGGGGAGCTGTTTTTT.

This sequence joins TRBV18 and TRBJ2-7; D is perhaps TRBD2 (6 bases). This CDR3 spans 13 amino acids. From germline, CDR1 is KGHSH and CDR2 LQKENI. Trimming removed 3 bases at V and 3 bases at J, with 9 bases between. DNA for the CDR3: TGTGCCAGCTCACCCCGGAGGGACTACGAGCAGTACTTC. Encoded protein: CASSPRRDYEQYF.

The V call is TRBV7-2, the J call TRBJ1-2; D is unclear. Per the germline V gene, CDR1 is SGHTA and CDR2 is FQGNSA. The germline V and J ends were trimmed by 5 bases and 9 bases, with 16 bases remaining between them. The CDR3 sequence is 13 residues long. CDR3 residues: CASSLEGLKRYTF. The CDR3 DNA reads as TGTGCCAGCAGCCTTGAGGGTCTGAAGCGCTACACCTTC.

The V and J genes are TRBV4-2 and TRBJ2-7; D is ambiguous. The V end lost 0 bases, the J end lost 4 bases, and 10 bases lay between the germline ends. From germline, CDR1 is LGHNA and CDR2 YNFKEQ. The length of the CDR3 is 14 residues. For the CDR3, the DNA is TGTGCCAGCAGCCAAGATAGAACCCAGTACGAGCAGTACTTC. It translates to CASSQDRTQYEQYF.

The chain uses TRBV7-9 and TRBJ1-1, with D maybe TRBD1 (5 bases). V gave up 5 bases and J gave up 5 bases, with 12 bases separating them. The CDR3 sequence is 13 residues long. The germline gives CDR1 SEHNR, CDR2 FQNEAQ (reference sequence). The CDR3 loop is CASSPQGGTEAFF. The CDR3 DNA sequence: TGTGCCAGCAGCCCCCAGGGTGGGACTGAAGCTTTCTTT. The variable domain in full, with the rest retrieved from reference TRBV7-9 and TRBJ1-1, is DTGVSQNPRHKITKRGQNVTFRCDPISEHNRLYWYRQTLGQGPEFLTYFQNEAQLEKSRLLSDRFSAERPKGSFSTLEIQRTEQGDSAMYLCASSPQGGTEAFFGQGTRLTVV.

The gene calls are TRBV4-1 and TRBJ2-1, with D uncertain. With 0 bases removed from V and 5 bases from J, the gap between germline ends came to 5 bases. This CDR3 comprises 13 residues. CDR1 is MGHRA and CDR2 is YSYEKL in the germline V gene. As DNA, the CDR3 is TGCGCCAGCAGCCAAGATCGGGACAATGAGCAGTTCTTC. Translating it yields CASSQDRDNEQFF.

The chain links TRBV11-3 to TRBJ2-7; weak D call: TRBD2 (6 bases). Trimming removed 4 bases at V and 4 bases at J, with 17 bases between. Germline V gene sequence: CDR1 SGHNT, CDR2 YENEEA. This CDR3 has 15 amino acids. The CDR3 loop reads CASSSQAGLGYEQYF. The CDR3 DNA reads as TGTGCCAGCAGCTCGCAAGCGGGCCTGGGGTACGAGCAGTACTTC.

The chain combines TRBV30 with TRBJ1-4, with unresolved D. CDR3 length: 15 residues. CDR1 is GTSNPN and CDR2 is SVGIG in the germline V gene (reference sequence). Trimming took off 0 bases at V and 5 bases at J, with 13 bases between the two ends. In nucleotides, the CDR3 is TGTGCCTGGAGTGTGCAGACACTGTTGAATGAAAAACTGTTTTTT. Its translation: CAWSVQTLLNEKLFF. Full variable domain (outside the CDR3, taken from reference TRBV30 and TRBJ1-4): SQTIHQWPATLVQPVGSPLSLECTVEGTSNPNLYWYRQAAGRGLQLLFYSVGIGQISSEVPQNLSASRPQDRQFILSSKKLLLSDSGFYLCAWSVQTLLNEKLFFGSGTQLSVL.

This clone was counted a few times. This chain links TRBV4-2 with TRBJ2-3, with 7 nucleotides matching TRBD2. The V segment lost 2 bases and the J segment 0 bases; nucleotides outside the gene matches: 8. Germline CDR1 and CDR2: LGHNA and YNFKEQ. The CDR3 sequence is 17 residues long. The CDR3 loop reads CASSQWVSGGSTDTQYF. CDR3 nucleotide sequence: TGTGCCAGCAGCCAATGGGTTTCGGGGGGTAGCACAGATACGCAGTATTTT.

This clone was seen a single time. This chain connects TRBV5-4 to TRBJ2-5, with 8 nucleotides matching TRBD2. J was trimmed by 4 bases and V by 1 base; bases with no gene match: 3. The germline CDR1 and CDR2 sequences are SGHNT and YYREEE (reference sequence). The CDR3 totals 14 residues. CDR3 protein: CASSLYGGGETQYF. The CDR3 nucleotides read TGTGCCAGCAGCTTGTACGGGGGGGGAGAGACCCAGTACTTC.

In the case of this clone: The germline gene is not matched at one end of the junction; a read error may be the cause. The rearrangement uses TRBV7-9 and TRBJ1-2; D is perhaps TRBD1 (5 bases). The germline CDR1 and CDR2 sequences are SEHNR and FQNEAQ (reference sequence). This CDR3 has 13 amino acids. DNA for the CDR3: TGTGCCAGCGGCTTAAGGGGTTCCTATGGCTACACCTTC. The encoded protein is CASGLRGSYGYTF. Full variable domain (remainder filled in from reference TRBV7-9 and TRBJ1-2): DTGVSQNPRHKITKRGQNVTFRCDPISEHNRLYWYRQTLGQGPEFLTYFQNEAQLEKSRLLSDRFSAERPKGSFSTLEIQRTEQGDSAMYLCASGLRGSYGYTFGSGTRLTVV.

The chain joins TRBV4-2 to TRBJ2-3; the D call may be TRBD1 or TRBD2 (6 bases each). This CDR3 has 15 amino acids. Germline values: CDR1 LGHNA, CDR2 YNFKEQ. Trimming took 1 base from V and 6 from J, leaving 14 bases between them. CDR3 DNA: TGTGCCAGCAGCCAAGGGGGGGCCGGCCGGGATACGCAGTATTTT. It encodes CASSQGGAGRDTQYF.

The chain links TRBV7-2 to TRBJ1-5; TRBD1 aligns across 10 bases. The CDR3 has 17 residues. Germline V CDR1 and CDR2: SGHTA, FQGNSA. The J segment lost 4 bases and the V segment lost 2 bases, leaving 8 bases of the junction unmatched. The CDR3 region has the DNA TGTGCCAGCAGCTTATGGATGGGACAGGGGAGTAATCAGCCCCAGCATTTT. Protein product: CASSLWMGQGSNQPQHF.

Here the CDR3 reads CASSLGQEGNQPQHF. DNA of the CDR3: TGCGCCAGCAGCCTGGGACAGGAAGGCAATCAGCCCCAGCATTTT. The V call is TRBV5-1, the J call TRBJ1-5; 8 nucleotides agree with TRBD1. Germline trimming cut 4 bases from V and 2 bases from J; bases unmatched to any gene: 5. There are 15 residues in the CDR3. In germline, CDR1 is SGHRS, CDR2 YFSETQ.

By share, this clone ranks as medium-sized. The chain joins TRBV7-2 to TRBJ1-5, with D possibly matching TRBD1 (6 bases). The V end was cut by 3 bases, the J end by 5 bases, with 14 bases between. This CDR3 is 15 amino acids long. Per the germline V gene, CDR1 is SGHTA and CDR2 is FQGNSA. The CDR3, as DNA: TGTGCCAGCAGCTTTACGGGGGGCCCGGATCAGCCCCAGCATTTT. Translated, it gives CASSFTGGPDQPQHF.

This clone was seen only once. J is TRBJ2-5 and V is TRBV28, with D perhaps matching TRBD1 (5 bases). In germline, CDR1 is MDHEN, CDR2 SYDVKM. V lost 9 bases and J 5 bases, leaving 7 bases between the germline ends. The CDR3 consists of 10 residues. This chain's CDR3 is CASSGETQYF. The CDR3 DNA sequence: TGTGCCAGTTCAGGGGAGACCCAGTACTTC.

CDR3 bases: TGTGCCAGCAGTTTAAGAAGCGGGAGGGCCGAAGAGCAGTACTTC. Translation gives CASSLRSGRAEEQYF. The V call is TRBV27, the J call TRBJ2-7, with 10 bases that match TRBD2. With 2 bases clipped from V and 7 bases from J, the junction kept 8 bases outside the gene matches. The length of the CDR3 is 15 residues. Germline CDR1 reads MNHEY; CDR2 reads SMNVEV (reference sequence).

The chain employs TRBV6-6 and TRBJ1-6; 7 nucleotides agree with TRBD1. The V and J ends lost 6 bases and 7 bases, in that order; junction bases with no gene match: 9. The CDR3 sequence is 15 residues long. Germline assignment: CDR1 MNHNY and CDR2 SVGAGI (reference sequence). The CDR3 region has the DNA TGTGCCAGCAGGGCCCCACAGGGGCCAAATTCACCCCTCCACTTT. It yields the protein CASRAPQGPNSPLHF.

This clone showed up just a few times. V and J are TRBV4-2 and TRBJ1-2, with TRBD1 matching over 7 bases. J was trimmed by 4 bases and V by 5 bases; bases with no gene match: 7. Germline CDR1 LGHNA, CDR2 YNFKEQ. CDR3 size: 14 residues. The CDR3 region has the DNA TGTGCCAGCAGCGCAATCCGGGACAGCTATGGCTACACCTTC. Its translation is CASSAIRDSYGYTF.

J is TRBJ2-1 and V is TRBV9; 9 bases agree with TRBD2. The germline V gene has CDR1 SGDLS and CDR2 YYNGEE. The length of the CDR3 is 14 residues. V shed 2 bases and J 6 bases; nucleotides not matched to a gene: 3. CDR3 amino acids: CASSVSGRPNEQFF. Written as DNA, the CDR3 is TGTGCCAGCAGCGTCAGCGGGAGGCCCAATGAGCAGTTCTTC. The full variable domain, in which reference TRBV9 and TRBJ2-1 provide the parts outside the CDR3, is DSGVTQTPKHLITATGQRVTLRCSPRSGDLSVYWYQQSLDQGLQFLIQYYNGEERAKGNILERFSAQQFPDLHSELNLSSLELGDSALYFCASSVSGRPNEQFFGPGTRLTVL.

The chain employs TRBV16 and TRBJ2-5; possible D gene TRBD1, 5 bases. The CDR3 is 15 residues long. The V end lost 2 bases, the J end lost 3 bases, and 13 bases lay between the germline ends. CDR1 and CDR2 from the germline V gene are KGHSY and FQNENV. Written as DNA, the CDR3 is TGTGCCAGCAGCCAAAGAAGTCAGGGCGAAGAGACCCAGTACTTC. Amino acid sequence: CASSQRSQGEETQYF.

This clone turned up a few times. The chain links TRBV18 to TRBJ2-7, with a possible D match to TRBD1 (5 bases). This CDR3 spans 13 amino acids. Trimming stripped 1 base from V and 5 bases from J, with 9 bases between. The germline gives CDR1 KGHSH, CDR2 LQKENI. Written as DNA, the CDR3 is TGTGCCAGCTCACCACGGCAGGGCGACGAGCAGTACTTC. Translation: CASSPRQGDEQYF.

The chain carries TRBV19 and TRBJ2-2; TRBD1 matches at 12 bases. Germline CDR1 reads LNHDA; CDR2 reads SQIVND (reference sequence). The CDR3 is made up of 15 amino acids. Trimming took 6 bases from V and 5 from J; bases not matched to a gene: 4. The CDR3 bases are TGTGCCAGTAGACTGGGACAGGGGGCGACCGGGGAGCTGTTTTTT. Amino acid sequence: CASRLGQGATGELFF.

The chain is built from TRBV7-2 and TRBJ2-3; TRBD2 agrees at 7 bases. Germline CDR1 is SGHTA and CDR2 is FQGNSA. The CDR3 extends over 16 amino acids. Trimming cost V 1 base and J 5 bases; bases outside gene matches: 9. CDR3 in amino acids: CASSLGLSGVGDTQYF. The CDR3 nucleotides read TGTGCCAGCAGCTTAGGCCTCAGCGGGGTTGGAGATACGCAGTATTTT.

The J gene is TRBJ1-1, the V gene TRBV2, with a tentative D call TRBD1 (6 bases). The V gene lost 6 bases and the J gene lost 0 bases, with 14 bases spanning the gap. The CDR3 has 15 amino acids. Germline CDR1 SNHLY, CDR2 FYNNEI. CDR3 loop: CASRMTGSVNTEAFF. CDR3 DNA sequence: TGTGCCAGCAGGATGACAGGCTCGGTGAACACTGAAGCTTTCTTT.